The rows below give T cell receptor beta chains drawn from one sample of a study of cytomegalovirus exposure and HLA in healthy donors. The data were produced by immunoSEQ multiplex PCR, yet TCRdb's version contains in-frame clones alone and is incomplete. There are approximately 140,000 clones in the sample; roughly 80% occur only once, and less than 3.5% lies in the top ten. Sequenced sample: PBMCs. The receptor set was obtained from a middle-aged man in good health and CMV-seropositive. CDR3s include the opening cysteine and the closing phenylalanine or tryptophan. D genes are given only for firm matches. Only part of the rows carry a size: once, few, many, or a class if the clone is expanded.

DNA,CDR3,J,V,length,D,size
TGTGCCAGCTCAATAGGGGCGAGAAACACTGAAGCTTTCTTT,CASSIGARNTEAFF,TRBJ1-1,TRBV18,14,-,-
TGTGCCAGCAGTTTCCCCCAGAGCGGGAATGAAAAACTGTTTTTT,CASSFPQSGNEKLFF,TRBJ1-4,TRBV28,15,-,-
TGTTCCAGCAGCTTAGCGGGGACAGGGGATCAGCCCCAGCATTTT,CSSSLAGTGDQPQHF,TRBJ1-5,TRBV7-9,15,TRBD1,-
TGTGCCAGCAGCTTAGGTGAGGTGAACACTGAAGCTTTCTTT,CASSLGEVNTEAFF,TRBJ1-1,TRBV7-2,14,-,-
TGTGCCAGCAGCGGGGGACTCACAGATACGCAGTATTTT,CASSGGLTDTQYF,TRBJ2-3,TRBV5-6,13,-,few
TGTGCCAGCAGTGAAGGCTCGGGACAGCCCAGTAATCAGCCCCAGCATTTT,CASSEGSGQPSNQPQHF,TRBJ1-5,TRBV2,17,TRBD1,-
TGTGCCAGCAGCCGAGGTGTCTACGAGCAGTACTTC,CASSRGVYEQYF,TRBJ2-7,TRBV14,12,-,-
TGTGCCACCCCCCCCGGGGTGAACACTGAAGCTTTCTTT,CATPPGVNTEAFF,TRBJ1-1,TRBV4-2,13,-,-
TGTGCCAGCAGTGATACAGGGGTGATCGAGCAGTACTTC,CASSDTGVIEQYF,TRBJ2-7,TRBV6-1,13,TRBD1,few
TGTGCCAGCATAAGGACAGGGTCGGCTGAAGCTTTCTTT,CASIRTGSAEAFF,TRBJ1-1,TRBV2,13,TRBD1,-
TGTGCCAGCTCACCACCCTCGACAGGGACAGATACGCAGTATTTT,CASSPPSTGTDTQYF,TRBJ2-3,TRBV18,15,TRBD1,-
TGTTCCAGCAGCACGGACTGGATTAACACTGAAGCTTTCTTT,CSSSTDWINTEAFF,TRBJ1-1,TRBV7-9,14,-,-
TGTGCCGGCACCGGGACAGGGGCCTGGGGGGAGCAGTTCTTC,CAGTGTGAWGEQFF,TRBJ2-1,TRBV11-2,14,TRBD1,-
TGTGCCAGCACCTATGGGACAGGGACGGTACTCGAGCAGTTCTTC,CASTYGTGTVLEQFF,TRBJ2-1,TRBV5-8,15,TRBD1,-
TGTTCGGGAGGGCCGAACACCGGGGAGCTGTTTTTT,CSGGPNTGELFF,TRBJ2-2,TRBV18,12,TRBD2,-
TGTGCCAGCAGGACACAAGCGGGAGTTTTAAATGAGCAGTTCTTC,CASRTQAGVLNEQFF,TRBJ2-1,TRBV13,15,TRBD2,-
TGTGCCAGCTCACCACCGGGCAGGGGCACGAACACCGGGGAGCTGTTTTTT,CASSPPGRGTNTGELFF,TRBJ2-2,TRBV18,17,-,once
TGTGCCAGCAGTGCAGAATACACAGATACGCAGTATTTT,CASSAEYTDTQYF,TRBJ2-3,TRBV2,13,-,-
TGTGCCAGTACCCTGGACTACTCTGGAAACACCATATATTTT,CASTLDYSGNTIYF,TRBJ1-3,TRBV19,14,-,few
TGTGCCAGCAATGTGTATGGGGAGGGCTCCTACGAGCAGTACTTC,CASNVYGEGSYEQYF,TRBJ2-7,TRBV6-1,15,TRBD2,-
TGCAGCGTTGAGGTACAGGAGAACACTGAAGCTTTCTTT,CSVEVQENTEAFF,TRBJ1-1,TRBV29-1,13,-,-
TGTGCCAGCAGCACTCCAGGGAGGGGATACACCTTC,CASSTPGRGYTF,TRBJ1-2,TRBV7-3,12,-,-
TGTGCCAGCAAGACTCAGGGGGCTGCCGGGGAGCTGTTTTTT,CASKTQGAAGELFF,TRBJ2-2,TRBV28,14,TRBD1,-
TGTGCCAGTAGTCGAGGTGGAGGGATAACTAATGAAAAACTGTTTTTT,CASSRGGGITNEKLFF,TRBJ1-4,TRBV19,16,-,-
TGTGCCAGCAGCGTGGGTGACAGGGGTAACACCGGGGAGCTGTTTTTT,CASSVGDRGNTGELFF,TRBJ2-2,TRBV5-6,16,TRBD1,-
TGTGCCAGCAGCCGCGCCATTGGGCGTGAAAAACTGTTTTTT,CASSRAIGREKLFF,TRBJ1-4,TRBV6-5,14,-,-
TGTGCCAGCTTACCCCACAGAGACACTGAAGCTTTCTTT,CASLPHRDTEAFF,TRBJ1-1,TRBV18,13,-,-
TGTGCCATCAGTGAAGGGACTCAAAGCGCGGGGTCCGAGCAGTACTTC,CAISEGTQSAGSEQYF,TRBJ2-7,TRBV10-3,16,-,once
TGTGCCAGCAGCTTGGGCCATAGTAGTCAAGAGACCCAGTACTTC,CASSLGHSSQETQYF,TRBJ2-5,TRBV5-4,15,-,-
TGTGCCAGCAGTTTAGGGGCGGTCTATGGCTACACCTTC,CASSLGAVYGYTF,TRBJ1-2,TRBV27,13,-,-
TGTGCCAGCAGTTCGCCGTCAGAGACTTATGGCTACACCTTC,CASSSPSETYGYTF,TRBJ1-2,TRBV6-6,14,-,-
TGCGCCAGCAGCTTGGGGGGACTAGCGGGAGTACAAGAGACCCAGTACTTC,CASSLGGLAGVQETQYF,TRBJ2-5,TRBV5-1,17,TRBD2,-
TGTGCCAGCAGCTCACAGGACCTTGGGTTGGCTGAAGCTTTCTTT,CASSSQDLGLAEAFF,TRBJ1-1,TRBV11-2,15,-,-
TGTGCCAGCAACTCGGACAGGGTATACAGAGGCACTGAAGCTTTCTTT,CASNSDRVYRGTEAFF,TRBJ1-1,TRBV27,16,TRBD1,-
TGTGCCAGCTCACCGCTTAGGGAGGCTGAAGCTTTCTTT,CASSPLREAEAFF,TRBJ1-1,TRBV18,13,-,-
TGTGCCAGCAGTCTCCGGGCCCCGGGGTCCTACGAGCAGTACTTC,CASSLRAPGSYEQYF,TRBJ2-7,TRBV6-5,15,-,-
TGCAGTGCTATCAGGGTCCCCGTGCCGTTCTTC,CSAIRVPVPFF,TRBJ2-1,TRBV20-1,11,-,-
TGTGCCAGCAGTAGGTTTCTAGTGGGGAGCACTGAAGCTTTCTTT,CASSRFLVGSTEAFF,TRBJ1-1,TRBV27,15,-,few
TGCGCCAGCAGCTCTAGCAGGGGGGTGTCCTACGAGCAGTACTTC,CASSSSRGVSYEQYF,TRBJ2-7,TRBV5-1,15,-,-
TGTGCCAGCTTCAGGGGGCTTAATTCACCCCTCCACTTT,CASFRGLNSPLHF,TRBJ1-6,TRBV27,13,TRBD1,-
TGTGCCAGCAGTGTGGGGGCTAGTAGAGATGAGCAGTTCTTC,CASSVGASRDEQFF,TRBJ2-1,TRBV6-4,14,-,once
TGTGCCAGTAGTATTGGACAGCATAATGAAAAACTGTTTTTT,CASSIGQHNEKLFF,TRBJ1-4,TRBV19,14,-,-
TGTTCCAGCAGCCAAAGCGGGAGTGGCGGGGAGCTGTTTTTT,CSSSQSGSGGELFF,TRBJ2-2,TRBV7-9,14,TRBD2,-
TGTGCCAGCAGCTTTGAGGGGACCCAGTACTTC,CASSFEGTQYF,TRBJ2-5,TRBV7-8,11,-,once
TGTGCCAGCAGCACCGACTCGGATACGCAGTATTTT,CASSTDSDTQYF,TRBJ2-3,TRBV5-4,12,-,-
TGTTCCAGCAGCTTATTGCCAGGGTCAGTCGATGAGCAGTTCTTC,CSSSLLPGSVDEQFF,TRBJ2-1,TRBV7-9,15,-,-
TGTGCCAGCAGCCAGGTTGATCGGCAGCCCCAGCATTTT,CASSQVDRQPQHF,TRBJ1-5,TRBV6-6,13,-,-
TGTGCCAGCAGCTTGAATCGGGATTCACCCCTCCACTTT,CASSLNRDSPLHF,TRBJ1-6,TRBV5-6,13,-,once
TGTGCCAGCAGCTTAGGACTAGCTGGGGCAGATACGCAGTATTTT,CASSLGLAGADTQYF,TRBJ2-3,TRBV7-7,15,TRBD2,-